This TCR beta chain came from a study of early T cells in non-severe SARS-CoV-2 infection. The wider study: RNA in bulk from unsorted whole blood was sequenced, and chains were unpaired. Points from the study as a whole: VDJdb matching skewed toward anti-spike CD8 responses, missing private and CD4 specificities.

This clonotype was counted at least ten times. What it binds is not known. This CDR3 has 13 residues. Trimming took off 5 bases at V and 1 base at J, with 10 bases between the two ends. The germline V gene has CDR1 DFQATT and CDR2 SNEGSKA (reference sequence). Individual cDNA molecules received unique molecular identifiers during library preparation. TCRdb analysed the 5' RACE reads with MiXCR anew, one entry per CDR3 protein. The sample has approximately 70,000 distinct CDR3 sequences, less than 15% seen once; the top ten hold 4.5% to 6.5%. The sample was whole blood. This receptor was identified in an adult who was a healthcare worker with PCR-confirmed SARS-CoV-2 infection or an uninfected control (not recorded which). This chain links TRBV20-1 with TRBJ2-3, with D possibly being TRBD2 (5 bases). Written as DNA, the CDR3 is TGCAGTGCTCCTATCGGGGGCACAGATACGCAGTATTTT. This sequence encodes CSAPIGGTDTQYF.